The clone carrying this T cell receptor beta chain has ten or more counts. Authors of the study amplified TCR beta CDR3 regions from RNA transcripts. A first-round RT-PCR of the TCR CDR3 used the HTBI primer set. Each CDR3 protein is one row after TCRdb ran MiXCR on the multiplex PCR reads. The table lists 350,000 to 400,000 distinct CDR3 sequences, around 14% of them singletons, with approximately 32% in the top ten. These data originate in a study of T cells in Graves' hyperthyroidism and ophthalmopathy. Across the study: Pretreatment peripheral blood was obtained at initial diagnosis.

With V trimmed by 3 bases and J by 4 bases, 3 bases remained unmatched. The length of the CDR3 is 14 residues. CDR1 and CDR2 (germline): LGHDT, YNNKEL (reference sequence). Material: blood. The sequence was collected from a woman aged 25 to 39 with Graves' hyperthyroidism. The chain employs TRBV3-1 and TRBJ1-5, with 7 bases aligning to TRBD1. The CDR3 is CASSHTTGNQPQHF. CDR3 bases: TGTGCCAGCAGCCACACGACAGGGAATCAGCCCCAGCATTTT.